This TCR beta chain derives from a study of preoperative IRX-2 immunotherapy in early breast cancer. The ends were cut back, 3 bases at V and 1 base at J, with 12 bases in the middle. The germline V gene has CDR1 SGHNT and CDR2 YENEEA. The CDR3 sequence is 15 residues long. Sequenced by immunoSEQ multiplex PCR; TCRdb stores in-frame clones only, minus some. The sample has some 13,000 clones, just over 90% seen once. Regarding treatment: preoperative locoregional IRX-2 cytokine immunotherapy. The receptor's source is a human donor with breast cancer. The V gene is TRBV11-3, the J gene TRBJ2-5; D tentatively fits TRBD1 or TRBD2 (5 bases each). Sampling took place from a patient treated with IRX-2 immunotherapy. The CDR3 sequence is CASSFYGAPQETQYF. CDR3 nucleotide sequence: TGTGCCAGCAGCTTTTACGGGGCCCCCCAAGAGACCCAGTACTTC.